This passage covers 26 T cell receptor beta chains from one sample sequenced in a study of T cell repertoires in cytomegalovirus infection. Antigens for these TCRs are unknown. TCRdb fed the reads into MiXCR, producing one record per CDR3 protein. The table records hundreds of thousands of distinct CDR3 sequences, roughly a third of them present only once. The sample consisted of cultured CD8+ T cells from PBMCs, taken from culture after CMV antigen stimulation. The receptors were sampled from a human donor in good health (CMV status not recorded). Some clones in this sample may be carry-over from other donors' samples.

This clonotype was observed a few times. CDR3 amino acids: CASSQRTSGGTDTQYF. The DNA of the CDR3 is TGTGCCAGCAGCCAACGGACTAGCGGGGGAACAGATACGCAGTATTTT. The chain links TRBV9 to TRBJ2-3; 13 bases agree with TRBD2. Germline V gene data show CDR1 as SGDLS and CDR2 as YYNGEE. This CDR3 is built from 16 residues. J lost 3 bases, V lost 4 bases, and 5 bases had no gene match.

This clonotype came up a few times. This chain uses TRBV12-3 or TRBV12-4 with TRBJ1-2, with 7 bases aligning to TRBD1. The CDR3 loop spans 18 amino acids. The ends lost 3 bases at V and 0 bases at J; junction bases unmatched: 13. In DNA, the CDR3 is TGTGCCAGCAGTTTCTGGACAGGTTTACCAATTCCTAACTATGGCTACACCTTC. It translates to CASSFWTGLPIPNYGYTF.

The V gene is TRBV7-8, the J gene TRBJ1-3, with TRBD1 matching over 7 bases. The germline V gene encodes CDR1 SGHVS and CDR2 FQNEAQ. The CDR3 extends over 18 amino acids. V trimming: 3 bases; J trimming: 0 bases; junction bases outside the gene matches: 11. Written as DNA, the CDR3 is TGTGCCAGCAGCTTGGGAGAGGGACAGCGCACCTCTGGAAACACCATATATTTT. Encoded protein: CASSLGEGQRTSGNTIYF.

There are a few counts of this clonotype. The chain has TRBV6-5 and TRBJ2-5, with D possibly being TRBD2 (6 bases). The CDR3 extends over 16 amino acids. Germline CDR1 is MNHEY and CDR2 is SVGAGI. Trimming took off 2 bases at V and 4 bases at J, with 17 bases between the two ends. CDR3 in DNA: TGTGCCAGCAGTTACCCTATGGTTGGAGGGCTAGAGACCCAGTACTTC. Protein: CASSYPMVGGLETQYF.

In its sample, this clonotype was seen many times. The rearrangement links TRBV7-8 to TRBJ2-1; D is tentatively TRBD1 or TRBD2 (6 bases each). The CDR3 has 17 residues. Germline V lookup: CDR1 SGHVS, CDR2 FQNEAQ. The V end was cut by 2 bases, the J end by 3 bases, with 17 bases between. In DNA, the CDR3 is TGTGCCAGCAGCTTACCTCGAAGGGGGGCCGACTACAATGAGCAGTTCTTC. Protein product: CASSLPRRGADYNEQFF. Using reference TRBV7-8 and TRBJ2-1 for the parts outside the CDR3, the full variable domain is GAGVSQSPRYKVAKRGQDVALRCDPISGHVSLFWYQQALGQGPEFLTYFQNEAQLDKSGLPSDRFFAERPEGSVSTLKIQRTQQEDSAVYLCASSLPRRGADYNEQFFGPGTRLTVL.

This clonotype showed up just a few times. V gene TRBV19 combines with J gene TRBJ2-1; D uncertain. V shed 0 bases and J shed 8 bases, with 5 bases lying between them. The V gene's germline CDR1 is LNHDA and CDR2 SQIVND (reference sequence). This CDR3 has 12 amino acids. Here the CDR3 DNA reads TGTGCCAGTAGTATAGATGGAGATGAGCAGTTCTTC. It yields the protein CASSIDGDEQFF. The whole variable domain, remainder taken from reference TRBV19 and TRBJ2-1, is DGGITQSPKYLFRKEGQNVTLSCEQNLNHDAMYWYRQDPGQGLRLIYYSQIVNDFQKGDIAEGYSVSREKKESFPLTVTSAQKNPTAFYLCASSIDGDEQFFGPGTRLTVL.

This clonotype was counted at least ten times. This sequence joins TRBV7-6 and TRBJ2-7; D tentatively fits TRBD1 or TRBD2 (5 bases each). V dropped 5 bases and J dropped 2 bases, with 10 bases sitting between them. Germline lookup yields CDR1 SGHVS and CDR2 FNYEAQ. The CDR3 has 13 amino acids. CDR3 bases: TGTGCCAGCAGCCCGGGGCCCGCCTACGAGCAGTACGTC. This gives the protein CASSPGPAYEQYV.

This clonotype was seen at least ten times. This chain uses TRBV7-2 with TRBJ2-1; 7 bases map to TRBD2. J gave up 7 bases and V 7 bases, and 13 bases lay outside the gene matches. The CDR3 has 15 residues. Germline-derived CDR1 and CDR2 are SGHTA and FQGNSA. The CDR3, as DNA: TGTGCCAGCACCCTAGGGGAGGGCCCGAGGAATGAGCAGTTCTTC. Translated, it gives CASTLGEGPRNEQFF. The variable domain in full, completed from reference TRBV7-2 and TRBJ2-1, reads GAGVSQSPSNKVTEKGKDVELRCDPISGHTALYWYRQSLGQGLEFLIYFQGNSAPDKSGLPSDRFSAERTGGSVSTLTIQRTQQEDSAVYLCASTLGEGPRNEQFFGPGTRLTVL.

This clonotype was counted ten times or more. The rearrangement uses TRBV28 and TRBJ1-5; D might be TRBD1 (5 bases). This CDR3 is 15 amino acids long. Trimming took 3 bases from V and 4 from J, leaving 13 bases between them. Germline V gives CDR1 MDHEN, CDR2 SYDVKM. This chain's CDR3 is CASSLGDSLNQPQHF. The CDR3 DNA sequence: TGTGCCAGCAGTTTGGGCGACAGCTTAAATCAGCCCCAGCATTTT.

The table lists this clonotype with a count of one. The chain is built from TRBV20-1 and TRBJ2-1; TRBD2 agrees at 11 bases. J lost 1 base, V lost 0 bases, and 14 bases had no gene match. The CDR3 totals 20 residues. Germline V gene data show CDR1 as DFQATT and CDR2 as SNEGSKA (reference sequence). In DNA form, the CDR3 reads TGCAGTGCTAGAGATCAGGCGGCTAGCGGGGGGTTAAGATCCTACAATGAGCAGTTCTTC. Its protein product is CSARDQAASGGLRSYNEQFF.

This clonotype has more than one count but fewer than ten. V gene TRBV27 combines with J gene TRBJ1-5; perhaps TRBD1 as D (5 bases). This CDR3 spans 14 amino acids. The V and J ends lost 2 bases and 9 bases respectively, with 14 bases between them. Germline values: CDR1 MNHEY, CDR2 SMNVEV (reference sequence). CDR3: CASSLRGFGTPQHF. CDR3 DNA sequence: TGTGCCAGCAGTTTAAGGGGATTCGGTACGCCCCAGCATTTT.

This clonotype was observed a few times. J is TRBJ1-1 and V is TRBV12-3 or TRBV12-4; 7 bases line up with TRBD1. Trimming at V came to 6 bases and at J to 0 bases, leaving 10 bases not matched to a gene. This CDR3 has 16 residues. CDR3 amino acids: CASSPTRDRLNTEAFF. CDR3 nucleotide sequence: TGTGCCAGCAGCCCCACAAGGGACAGATTGAACACTGAAGCTTTCTTT.

J is TRBJ1-2 and V is TRBV19; 7 nucleotides agree with TRBD1. V was clipped by 8 bases and J by 0 bases; unmatched bases: 3. CDR3 size: 13 residues. Germline V gene lookup returns CDR1 LNHDA and CDR2 SQIVND (reference sequence). The DNA for the CDR3 is TGTGCCAGTTGGGACAGCGCTAACTATGGCTACACCTTC. The encoded protein is CASWDSANYGYTF.

As regards this clonotype: Its ends do not fully match the called genes, so a read error is possible. V is TRBV5-3 and J is TRBJ2-1; 9 bases line up with TRBD2. TRBV5-3 is given ORF status, its function remaining uncertain. This CDR3 has 16 residues. The CDR3 DNA follows: TGTGCCAGCAGCTTGGTGCCTAGCGGGACCTTTTATGAGCAGTTCTTC. It translates to CASSLVPSGTFYEQFF.

The chain uses TRBV2 and TRBJ2-1, with 13 bases lining up with TRBD2. Germline CDR1 reads SNHLY; CDR2 reads FYNNEI. The CDR3 covers 18 residues. The trim removed 5 bases at V and 7 bases at J, leaving 14 bases unmatched. CDR3 nucleotides: TGTGCCAGCAGTCCGACTCCTATACTAGCGGGGGGGGGGAATGAGCAGTTCTTC. It specifies CASSPTPILAGGGNEQFF.

On this clonotype itself: A much more abundant neighbour one base away suggests this may be a read error. The chain has TRBV7-9 and TRBJ2-3; 7 bases match TRBD1. From germline, CDR1 is SEHNR and CDR2 FQNEAQ (reference sequence). This CDR3 has 15 amino acids. CDR3 region: CVSSPGTVGTDTQYF. The DNA of the CDR3 is TGTGTCAGCAGCCCCGGGACAGTGGGCACAGATACGCAGTATTTT.

This clonotype turned up a few times. The rearrangement uses TRBV6-2 or TRBV6-3 and TRBJ1-5; 9 bases map to TRBD1. Germline-derived CDR1 and CDR2 are MNHEY and SVGEGT. The ends lost 6 bases at V and 4 bases at J; junction bases unmatched: 7. The CDR3 consists of 15 residues. CDR3 nucleotides: TGTGCCAGCAGACTAGGACAGGGGTATAATCAGCCCCAGCATTTT. The encoded protein is CASRLGQGYNQPQHF.

The DNA for the CDR3 is TGTGCCAGCAGTTACTCGATGGACTATACGACTAATGAAAAACTGTTTTTT. It specifies CASSYSMDYTTNEKLFF. The chain uses TRBV6-5 and TRBJ1-4; D unclear. Trimming shortened V by 0 bases and J by 2 bases, and 13 bases separated the two germline ends. The CDR3 is 17 residues long. The germline V gene encodes CDR1 MNHEY and CDR2 SVGAGI.

The rearrangement links TRBV24-1 to TRBJ2-2; D may correspond to TRBD1 or TRBD2 (5 bases each). Germline CDR1 is KGHDR and CDR2 is SFDVKD. The V and J ends lost 4 bases and 8 bases respectively, with 13 bases between them. The length of the CDR3 is 14 residues. CDR3 region: CATSEWDAQGELFF. The CDR3 nucleotides read TGTGCCACCAGTGAGTGGGACGCTCAAGGGGAGCTGTTTTTT.

The rearrangement links TRBV7-9 to TRBJ2-7; TRBD2 aligns across 7 bases. The CDR3 sequence is 15 residues long. Trimming cost V 7 bases and J 0 bases; bases outside gene matches: 9. Germline CDR1 reads SEHNR; CDR2 reads FQNEAQ (reference sequence). The CDR3 DNA is TGTGCCAGCACCTACGGGGGGAAAGGCTCCTACGAGCAGTACGTC. This translates into CASTYGGKGSYEQYV.

This clonotype was seen many times. V gene TRBV6-1 combines with J gene TRBJ1-5, with TRBD1 matching 8 bases. Germline V CDR1 and CDR2: MNHNS, SASEGT. The J segment lost 2 bases and the V segment lost 7 bases, leaving 7 bases of the junction unmatched. The length of the CDR3 is 15 residues. The CDR3 coding sequence is TGTGCCAGCAAAACGGACAGGGACCGCAATCAGCCCCAGCATTTT. Its translation: CASKTDRDRNQPQHF.

This clonotype came up a few times. This rearrangement joins TRBV7-6 to TRBJ2-5, with TRBD1 matching 7 bases. The J segment lost 2 bases and the V segment lost 5 bases, leaving 11 bases of the junction unmatched. The CDR3 totals 16 residues. Germline lookup yields CDR1 SGHVS and CDR2 FNYEAQ. CDR3 DNA sequence: TGTGCCAGCAGCCCAACAGGGGCTCGGTCTCAAGAGACCCAGTACTTC. Its translation is CASSPTGARSQETQYF.

The chain combines TRBV7-9 with TRBJ1-2; possibly TRBD1 for D (6 bases). The CDR3 runs to 13 residues. V shed 4 bases and J shed 6 bases, with 12 bases lying between them. Germline-derived CDR1 and CDR2 are SEHNR and FQNEAQ (reference sequence). CDR3 nucleotide sequence: TGTGCCAGCAGCTCGGGGACACCGAATGGCTACACCTTC. Protein sequence: CASSSGTPNGYTF.

The genes are TRBV7-2 and TRBJ2-4; 7 nucleotides align to TRBD1. The junction had 14 bases not matched to a gene; V was cut back by 3 bases and J by 15 bases. Germline CDR1 reads SGHTA; CDR2 reads FQGNSA. CDR3 length: 14 amino acids. DNA of the CDR3: TGTGCCAGCAGCTTCGGGACAGAATTAGAGGAGTGGTACTTC. It is translated as CASSFGTELEEWYF.

This sequence joins TRBV13 and TRBJ2-1, with 8 bases aligning to TRBD1. This CDR3 has 14 residues. J was trimmed by 3 bases and V by 8 bases; bases with no gene match: 6. The germline V gene encodes CDR1 PRHDT and CDR2 FYEKMQ (reference sequence). The CDR3 region has the DNA TGTGCCAGCCGGACAGGGAAGAGCTACAATGAGCAGTTCTTC. It yields the protein CASRTGKSYNEQFF.

V is TRBV9 and J is TRBJ1-2, with TRBD1 matching 8 bases. The CDR3 is made up of 13 amino acids. The junction had 6 bases not matched to a gene; V was cut back by 3 bases and J by 8 bases. Germline CDR1 reads SGDLS; CDR2 reads YYNGEE. CDR3 in amino acids: CASSGSGGEGYTF. CDR3 nucleotide sequence: TGTGCCAGCAGCGGCTCAGGGGGCGAAGGCTACACCTTC.